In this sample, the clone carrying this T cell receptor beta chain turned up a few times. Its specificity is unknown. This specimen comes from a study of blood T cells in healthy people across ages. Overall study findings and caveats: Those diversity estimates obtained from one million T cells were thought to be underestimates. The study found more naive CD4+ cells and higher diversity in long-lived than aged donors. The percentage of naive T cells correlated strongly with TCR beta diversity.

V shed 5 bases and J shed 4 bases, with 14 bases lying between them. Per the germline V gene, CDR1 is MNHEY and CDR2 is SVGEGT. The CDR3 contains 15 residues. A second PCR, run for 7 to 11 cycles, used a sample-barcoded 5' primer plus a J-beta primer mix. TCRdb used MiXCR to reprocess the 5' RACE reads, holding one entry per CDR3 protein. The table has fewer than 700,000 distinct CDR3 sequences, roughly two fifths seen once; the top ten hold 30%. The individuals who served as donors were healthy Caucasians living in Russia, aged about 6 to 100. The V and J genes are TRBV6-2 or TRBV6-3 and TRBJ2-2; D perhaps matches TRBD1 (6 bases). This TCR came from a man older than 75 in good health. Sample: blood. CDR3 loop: CASSANRVSTGELFF. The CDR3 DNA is TGTGCCAGCAGTGCCAACAGGGTCAGCACCGGGGAGCTGTTTTTT.